This entry concerns a single TCR beta chain. This record belongs to a study of blood T cell repertoires in COVID-19. Turning to the study itself: PBMCs, B-cell-depleted T cells, or T cells were the source of the cDNA or gDNA that made up the material.

TCRdb's table, derived via immunoSEQ multiplex PCR, lists solely in-frame clones and lacks some. The table includes 80,000 to 90,000 clones, 79% detected once. CDR3 length equals 18 residues. CDR1 and CDR2 (germline): LNHDA, SQIVND (reference sequence). Trimming removed 3 bases from V and 0 bases from J, with 15 bases in between. Sequenced input: peripheral blood. This chain uses TRBV19 with TRBJ2-6; TRBD1 might be the D (6 bases). This sequence originates from a man in his 70s with acute or convalescent COVID-19. The CDR3 DNA reads TGTGCCAGTAGTATCGCCAGGGGCCACTTCTCTGGGGCCAACGTCCTGACTTTC. Amino acids: CASSIARGHFSGANVLTF.